These 30 T cell receptor beta chains were sequenced from one sample in a study of beta chain features in type 1 diabetes. Every bit of the isolated RNA underwent reverse transcription, so sequencing read expressed TCRB transcripts. Repertoires were generated with immunoSEQ multiplex PCR, while TCRdb's copy carries only in-frame clones and drops some. The data hold 900,000 or so clones, with roughly 16% observed a single time. Sequencing was performed on naive CD4+ T cells from blood. These receptors were taken from a woman under 30 in good health.

The chain employs TRBV9 and TRBJ2-5, with 11 bases aligning to TRBD2. From germline, CDR1 is SGDLS and CDR2 YYNGEE. CDR3 length equals 17 residues. V lost 0 bases, J lost 3 bases, and 7 bases stayed unmatched. Here the CDR3 reads CASSVGGTSGGKETQYF. CDR3 coding DNA: TGTGCCAGCAGCGTAGGTGGGACTAGCGGTGGAAAAGAGACCCAGTACTTC.

This clone has more than one count but fewer than ten. The gene calls are TRBV10-3 and TRBJ2-7, with 9 bases fitting TRBD1. With V trimmed by 4 bases and J by 1 base, 5 bases remained unmatched. The CDR3 has 15 residues. Germline CDR1 is ENHRY and CDR2 is SYGVKD. The CDR3 coding sequence is TGTGCCATCAGTGCCCCGGGACAGGGTTCCTACGAGCAGTACTTC. This translates into CAISAPGQGSYEQYF.

This clone came up a few times. The CDR3 nucleotides read TGTGCCAGCAGCTTAGATAGGGTCGCTGAAGCTTTCTTT. This gives the protein CASSLDRVAEAFF. The rearrangement uses TRBV7-9 and TRBJ1-1; unclear D gene. Deletions cut 1 base from V and 6 bases from J, with 9 bases between. This CDR3 contains 13 residues. In germline, CDR1 is SEHNR, CDR2 FQNEAQ (reference sequence).

V gene TRBV28 combines with J gene TRBJ2-1, with 8 bases that match TRBD1. V lost 1 base and J lost 0; bases outside the gene matches: 5. Per the germline V gene, CDR1 is MDHEN and CDR2 is SYDVKM. There are 17 residues in the CDR3. The CDR3 here is CASSLSRTGSSYNEQFF. The CDR3, as DNA: TGTGCCAGCAGTTTATCCCGGACAGGGAGCTCCTACAATGAGCAGTTCTTC.

J is TRBJ1-1 and V is TRBV5-4, with D possibly TRBD1 on 5 matching bases. The CDR3 loop spans 13 amino acids. V was pared by 0 bases and J by 4 bases, with 7 bases between. CDR1 is SGHNT, CDR2 YYREEE, per germline (reference sequence). The CDR3 region is CASSLEGFTEAFF. The CDR3 nucleotides read TGTGCCAGCAGCTTGGAGGGGTTCACTGAAGCTTTCTTT.

The genes are TRBV5-1 and TRBJ2-7; tentative D call: TRBD2 (6 bases). The CDR3 is 14 amino acids. Trimming removed 1 base from V and 0 bases from J, with 8 bases in between. Germline lookup yields CDR1 SGHRS and CDR2 YFSETQ. CDR3 DNA: TGCGCCAGCAGCTTGAGGCGGGGCTCCTACGAGCAGTACTTC. Translated, it gives CASSLRRGSYEQYF.

This clone was picked up a small number of times. V is TRBV4-2 and J is TRBJ2-2; 9 bases align to TRBD2. Germline CDR1 is LGHNA and CDR2 is YNFKEQ. The CDR3 runs to 18 residues. V gave up 0 bases and J gave up 6 bases; unmatched junction bases: 11. CDR3 protein: CASSQDARAGGSPGELFF. CDR3 nucleotide sequence: TGTGCCAGCAGCCAAGATGCGCGAGCGGGAGGTTCCCCCGGGGAGCTGTTTTTT.

The J gene is TRBJ2-1, the V gene TRBV6-5; D gene unclear. Germline loops: CDR1 MNHEY, CDR2 SVGAGI. This CDR3 spans 14 amino acids. V dropped 4 bases and J dropped 9 bases, with 16 bases sitting between them. The CDR3 nucleotides are TGTGCCAGCAGTTGCGGCTCGAGTTTCTGTGAGCAGTTCTTC. It specifies CASSCGSSFCEQFF.

There are a few counts of this clone. As DNA, the CDR3 is TGTGCCAGCAGCCCACGGACAGTGAGCACAGATACGCAGTATTTT. It specifies CASSPRTVSTDTQYF. This chain joins TRBV11-2 and TRBJ2-3, with a weak D call TRBD1 (6 bases). CDR1 is SGHAT and CDR2 is FQNNGV in the germline V gene. The CDR3 is 15 residues long. The ends were cut back, 5 bases at V and 0 bases at J, with 12 bases in the middle.

V usage is TRBV4-2 and J usage is TRBJ1-2; D is unresolved. Germline values: CDR1 LGHNA, CDR2 YNFKEQ. CDR3 length equals 15 residues. The V gene lost 1 base and the J gene lost 4 bases, with 13 bases spanning the gap. The CDR3, as DNA: TGTGCCAGCAGCCAAGGCCCGGGAGAGGCCTATGGCTACACCTTC. It specifies CASSQGPGEAYGYTF.

In its sample, this clone was seen a few times. The chain links TRBV5-1 to TRBJ2-2; perhaps TRBD1 as D (5 bases). V was trimmed by 5 bases and J by 5 bases, leaving 16 bases between them. Germline CDR1 SGHRS, CDR2 YFSETQ. CDR3 size: 15 residues. CDR3 protein: CASRAQDIQTGELFF. The CDR3 DNA follows: TGCGCCAGCAGGGCCCAGGACATTCAAACCGGGGAGCTGTTTTTT.

V gene TRBV6-4 combines with J gene TRBJ2-2, with D unresolved. Germline loops: CDR1 MRHNA, CDR2 SNTAGT. CDR3 length equals 12 residues. Trimming removed 5 bases at V and 5 bases at J, with 6 bases between. The CDR3 DNA is TGTGCCAGCAGTCTTGGAACCGGGGAGCTGTTTTTT. It specifies CASSLGTGELFF.

This clone was found a few times. The chain is built from TRBV19 and TRBJ2-7; the match to TRBD1 covers 8 bases. Germline assignment: CDR1 LNHDA and CDR2 SQIVND (reference sequence). V shed 6 bases and J 2 bases; nucleotides not matched to a gene: 9. The length of the CDR3 is 15 residues. The CDR3 loop is CASRTAGTGTYEQYF. In nucleotides, the CDR3 is TGTGCCAGTAGAACCGCCGGGACAGGAACCTACGAGCAGTACTTC.

This clone showed up just a few times. The rearrangement uses TRBV14 and TRBJ2-5; D is unresolved. Germline assignment: CDR1 SGHDN and CDR2 FVKESK. CDR3 length equals 17 residues. Between the trimmed V and J ends, which lost 2 bases and 2 bases, there was a span of 18 bases. This CDR3 reads CASSQRTGFFGQETQYF. The CDR3 DNA is TGTGCCAGCAGCCAACGAACCGGGTTCTTTGGGCAAGAGACCCAGTACTTC.

The sample holds a few counts of this clone. This rearrangement joins TRBV12-5 to TRBJ1-1; D gene ambiguous. The V end was cut by 3 bases, the J end by 3 bases, with 5 bases between. This CDR3 has 12 residues. Germline-derived CDR1 and CDR2 are LGHNT and FRNRAP. CDR3 sequence: CASGFEDTEAFF. The CDR3 DNA reads TGTGCTAGTGGTTTTGAGGACACTGAAGCTTTCTTT.

This clone has just a few counts. The V call is TRBV25-1, the J call TRBJ2-2; 8 bases are a match to TRBD1. This CDR3 region has 18 residues. Trimming removed 5 bases from V and 5 bases from J; junction bases left unmatched: 16. The germline CDR1 and CDR2 sequences are MGHDK and SYGVNS. CDR3 amino acids: CASSSEDRALLWTGELFF. DNA of the CDR3: TGTGCCAGCAGTTCCGAGGACAGGGCTCTATTGTGGACCGGGGAGCTGTTTTTT.

In its sample, this clone was seen a few times. The V call is TRBV5-4, the J call TRBJ2-3; no reliable D call. Trimming cost V 5 bases and J 2 bases, with 9 bases left between them. Germline V gene lookup returns CDR1 SGHNT and CDR2 YYREEE (reference sequence). The CDR3 consists of 13 residues. The CDR3 DNA follows: TGTGCCAGCAGTGGGGTGCACACAGATACGCAGTATTTT. Translated, it gives CASSGVHTDTQYF.

The chain uses TRBV19 and TRBJ2-3; D is undetermined. Germline V gives CDR1 LNHDA, CDR2 SQIVND (reference sequence). Trimming took off 1 base at V and 6 bases at J, with 11 bases between the two ends. The CDR3 totals 14 residues. In DNA form, the CDR3 reads TGTGCCAGTAGTATAGGTCTAAGATCGGATACGCAGTATTTT. This codes for CASSIGLRSDTQYF.

This clone was observed a handful of times. The chain is built from TRBV7-2 and TRBJ2-5; D may be TRBD2 (6 bases). CDR3 size: 15 residues. The germline gives CDR1 SGHTA, CDR2 FQGNSA. V was pared by 2 bases and J by 3 bases, with 13 bases between. The CDR3 spells CASSLSGGTKETQYF. CDR3 coding DNA: TGTGCCAGCAGCTTATCCGGGGGTACCAAAGAGACCCAGTACTTC.

This clone was detected a few times. This sequence joins TRBV7-2 and TRBJ2-7, with D uncertain. Germline V gene sequence: CDR1 SGHTA, CDR2 FQGNSA. This CDR3 has 14 amino acids. Between the trimmed V and J ends, which lost 5 bases and 4 bases, there was a span of 15 bases. The DNA of the CDR3 is TGTGCCAGCAGCGTCCCGATGCATCCTTACGAGCAGTACTTC. It yields the protein CASSVPMHPYEQYF.

This sequence joins TRBV25-1 and TRBJ2-1, with 12 bases aligning to TRBD2. The CDR3 has 16 residues. Unmatched junction bases numbered 10, after V lost 3 bases and J lost 10 bases. The germline gives CDR1 MGHDK, CDR2 SYGVNS. CDR3 coding DNA: TGTGCCAGCAGTGACCCGGAGACTAGCGGGAGAAGGGAGCAGTTCTTC. This encodes CASSDPETSGRREQFF. Drawing the rest from reference TRBV25-1 and TRBJ2-1, the complete variable domain is EADIYQTPRYLVIGTGKKITLECSQTMGHDKMYWYQQDPGMELHLIHYSYGVNSTEKGDLSSESTVSRIRTEHFPLTLESARPSHTSQYLCASSDPETSGRREQFFGPGTRLTVL.

The V call is TRBV5-6, the J call TRBJ2-5; no reliable D call. Trimming pared 1 base from V and 4 bases from J, leaving 8 bases between. CDR1 SGHDT and CDR2 YYEEEE come from the germline V gene. The CDR3 is made up of 13 amino acids. DNA of the CDR3: TGTGCCAGCAGCTTGCCTCTACTAGAGACCCAGTACTTC. Translating gives CASSLPLLETQYF. Drawing the rest from reference TRBV5-6 and TRBJ2-5, the complete variable domain is DAGVTQSPTHLIKTRGQQVTLRCSPKSGHDTVSWYQQALGQGPQFIFQYYEEEERQRGNFPDRFSGHQFPNYSSELNVNALLLGDSALYLCASSLPLLETQYFGPGTRLLVL.

This clone was observed a few times. This chain connects TRBV7-2 to TRBJ1-1; D is uncertain. Germline CDR1 and CDR2: SGHTA and FQGNSA. V lost 6 bases and J lost 0, with 8 bases in between. CDR3 size: 13 residues. The CDR3 nucleotides read TGTGCCAGCAGGCGGGGAGTGAACACTGAAGCTTTCTTT. Its translation: CASRRGVNTEAFF.

The V call is TRBV6-5, the J call TRBJ2-2; TRBD2 aligns across 7 bases. The V gene end was trimmed by 1 base and the J gene end by 8 bases; junction bases not matched to a gene: 4. The CDR3 consists of 14 residues. Germline CDR1 and CDR2: MNHEY and SVGAGI. CDR3 nucleotides: TGTGCCAGCAGTTACTGGTCGGGAGGTGGGGAGCTGTTTTTT. Its translation is CASSYWSGGGELFF.

Comment on this clone: The identical CDR3 is also encoded by other nucleotide sequences in the sample. This chain uses TRBV15 with TRBJ2-6; D may be TRBD2 (6 bases). Trimming left V 0 bases short and J 2 bases short, with 8 bases between. The CDR3 consists of 16 residues. The germline V gene encodes CDR1 LNHNV and CDR2 YYDKDF (reference sequence). The CDR3 here is CATSRDGGAGANVLTF. CDR3 sequence (DNA): TGTGCCACCAGCAGAGATGGAGGGGCTGGGGCCAACGTCCTGACTTTC.

The chain carries TRBV11-1 and TRBJ1-1, with D perhaps matching TRBD1 (5 bases). Between the trimmed V and J ends, which lost 2 bases and 6 bases, there was a span of 19 bases. This CDR3 region has 16 residues. Looked up from germline, CDR1 is SGHAT and CDR2 is FQDESV (reference sequence). The CDR3 DNA is TGTGCCAGCAGCTTAAACGTGGGGCAGGGTGGACCTGAAGCTTTCTTT. Encoded protein: CASSLNVGQGGPEAFF.

This clone was found a few times. This chain joins TRBV7-6 and TRBJ2-6, with D unresolved. The length of the CDR3 is 18 residues. Trimming took off 1 base at V and 0 bases at J, with 13 bases between the two ends. Germline CDR1 is SGHVS and CDR2 is FNYEAQ. The CDR3 sequence: CASSLVARVPSGANVLTF. The DNA of the CDR3 is TGTGCCAGCAGCTTAGTGGCAAGGGTACCCTCTGGGGCCAACGTCCTGACTTTC.

V usage is TRBV7-3 and J usage is TRBJ2-3, with D possibly TRBD1 on 5 matching bases. The CDR3 is 13 residues long. Germline V CDR1 and CDR2: SGHTA, FQGTGA. The ends were cut back, 5 bases at V and 4 bases at J, with 10 bases in the middle. CDR3: CASSRWGADTQYF. CDR3 bases: TGTGCCAGCAGCCGGTGGGGCGCAGATACGCAGTATTTT.

This clone has a handful of counts. Other DNA sequences in this specimen translate into the identical CDR3. As DNA, the CDR3 is TGTGCCAGCGGGTTAGCGGGACCCAATGAGCAGTTCTTC. Amino acid sequence: CASGLAGPNEQFF. This chain uses TRBV28 with TRBJ2-1, with 8 bases matching TRBD2. From germline, CDR1 is MDHEN and CDR2 SYDVKM. This CDR3 region has 13 residues. After removal of 8 bases from V and 6 bases from J, the junction contained 6 bases not matched to a gene.

This clone was seen a few times. V usage is TRBV9 and J usage is TRBJ2-7, with D unresolved. With 2 bases removed from V and 4 bases from J, the gap between germline ends came to 16 bases. The CDR3 has 15 residues. Germline V gene data show CDR1 as SGDLS and CDR2 as YYNGEE. The CDR3, as DNA: TGTGCCAGCAGCGTTTCCACGACCGGTCTGTACGAGCAGTACTTC. This sequence encodes CASSVSTTGLYEQYF.